Shown below are 11 T cell receptor beta chains from a single sample sequenced in a study of CD8+CD57+ T cells in acquired aplastic anemia. TCR beta VDJ and CDR3 profiling used genomic DNA as template. TCRdb processed the reads anew with MiXCR; each CDR3 protein has one entry. The sample has about 190,000 distinct CDR3 sequences, roughly half seen once. Sequencing used sorted CD4+, CD8+, or CD8+CD57+ T cells (not recorded which) from PBMCs. These receptors came from a human donor in good health, serving as a control.

Here the CDR3 DNA reads TGTGCCAGCAGATTTACGCTAGAGGACAATGAGCAGTTCTTC. This codes for CASRFTLEDNEQFF. This chain joins TRBV7-2 and TRBJ2-1; D is ambiguous. This CDR3 is built from 14 residues. V was clipped by 6 bases and J by 5 bases, with 14 bases between them. Germline V gives CDR1 SGHTA, CDR2 FQGNSA.

With regard to this clonotype: One end of the junction varies from germline; a read error may be responsible. This chain joins TRBV25-1 and TRBJ2-2, with D perhaps TRBD1 (5 bases). Germline CDR1 is MGHDK and CDR2 is SYGVNS. CDR3 length: 16 amino acids. Here the CDR3 reads CANSVTAGQGTGELFF. CDR3 nucleotides: TGTGCCAACAGTGTGACAGCCGGGCAGGGAACCGGGGAGCTGTTTTTT. Complete variable domain (other parts from reference TRBV25-1 and TRBJ2-2): EADIYQTPRYLVIGTGKKITLECSQTMGHDKMYWYQQDPGMELHLIHYSYGVNSTEKGDLSSESTVSRIRTEHFPLTLESARPSHTSQYLCANSVTAGQGTGELFFGEGSRLTVL.

This clonotype has a count of ten or more. The rearrangement uses TRBV7-8 and TRBJ1-5, with D maybe TRBD1 (6 bases). The CDR3 covers 14 residues. Trimming took 0 bases from V and 7 from J, leaving 10 bases between them. The germline gives CDR1 SGHVS, CDR2 FQNEAQ. The CDR3 DNA is TGTGCCAGCAGCTTAGCCTCAGGGGCCCAGCCCCAGCATTTT. Its translation is CASSLASGAQPQHF.

V gene TRBV10-3 combines with J gene TRBJ1-4; 7 positions agree with TRBD1. The length of the CDR3 is 16 residues. Germline V CDR1 and CDR2: ENHRY, SYGVKD. The V and J ends lost 9 bases and 5 bases, in that order; junction bases with no gene match: 15. The CDR3 DNA is TGTGCCATAAGTCCGGACAGGATGGGACCCAATGAAAAACTGTTTTTT. Amino acid sequence: CAISPDRMGPNEKLFF.

The chain joins TRBV7-2 to TRBJ2-3; no firm D call. With 1 base removed from V and 7 bases from J, the gap between germline ends came to 12 bases. This CDR3 has 14 residues. Germline loops: CDR1 SGHTA, CDR2 FQGNSA. CDR3 protein: CASSLVTYSHTQYF. For the CDR3, the DNA is TGTGCCAGCAGCTTAGTTACGTACAGCCATACGCAGTATTTT. Complete variable domain (other parts from reference TRBV7-2 and TRBJ2-3): GAGVSQSPSNKVTEKGKDVELRCDPISGHTALYWYRQSLGQGLEFLIYFQGNSAPDKSGLPSDRFSAERTGGSVSTLTIQRTQQEDSAVYLCASSLVTYSHTQYFGPGTRLTVL.

The chain links TRBV20-1 to TRBJ1-6; D is ambiguous. Trimming removed 6 bases from V and 13 bases from J, with 16 bases in between. CDR1 is DFQATT and CDR2 is SNEGSKA in the germline V gene (reference sequence). The CDR3 contains 12 residues. CDR3: CSATKSGYPLHF. The CDR3 bases are TGCAGTGCCACGAAAAGTGGTTATCCCCTCCACTTT.

V and J are TRBV20-1 and TRBJ1-2, with D possibly matching TRBD1 (6 bases). V lost 8 bases, J lost 3 bases, and 16 bases lay in between. This CDR3 comprises 13 residues. Germline CDR1 is DFQATT and CDR2 is SNEGSKA (reference sequence). The CDR3 loop reads CSPSKQGHYGYTF. CDR3 DNA: TGCAGTCCCTCTAAGCAGGGGCACTATGGCTACACCTTC.

This clonotype has a handful of counts. This may come from a read error, since a much larger clone is one base off. This rearrangement joins TRBV12-3 or TRBV12-4 to TRBJ1-5, with D possibly being TRBD1 (5 bases). CDR3 size: 17 residues. CDR3 sequence reads: CASSDGTVGYSDQPQHF. The DNA for the CDR3 is TGTGCCAGCAGTGACGGGACGGTAGGGTATAGCGATCAGCCCCAGCATTTT.

The V call is TRBV25-1, the J call TRBJ1-1; a weak D match, TRBD1 (6 bases). Germline V lookup: CDR1 MGHDK, CDR2 SYGVNS. Trimming took 4 bases from V and 1 from J, leaving 16 bases between them. The CDR3 sequence is 16 residues long. The CDR3 sequence is CASSAENRERNTEAFF. CDR3 DNA: TGTGCCAGCAGTGCCGAGAACAGGGAGAGGAACACTGAAGCTTTCTTT.

With regard to this clonotype: One junction end does not reproduce the germline sequence, and a read error may be involved. The CDR3 region is CSARGNRTYEQCF. Here the CDR3 DNA reads TGCAGTGCTAGAGGGAATAGGACCTACGAGCAGTGCTTC. The chain links TRBV20-1 to TRBJ2-7; D is unresolved. The CDR3 totals 13 residues. Germline V gene sequence: CDR1 DFQATT, CDR2 SNEGSKA (reference sequence).

This chain connects TRBV11-1 to TRBJ2-3, with 13 bases fitting TRBD2. Germline CDR1 SGHAT, CDR2 FQDESV (reference sequence). CDR3 length equals 17 residues. J gave up 6 bases and V 5 bases, and 11 bases lay outside the gene matches. The CDR3: CASSIKTSGGGWDTQYF. The CDR3 region has the DNA TGTGCCAGCAGCATTAAAACTAGCGGGGGGGGATGGGATACGCAGTATTTT.